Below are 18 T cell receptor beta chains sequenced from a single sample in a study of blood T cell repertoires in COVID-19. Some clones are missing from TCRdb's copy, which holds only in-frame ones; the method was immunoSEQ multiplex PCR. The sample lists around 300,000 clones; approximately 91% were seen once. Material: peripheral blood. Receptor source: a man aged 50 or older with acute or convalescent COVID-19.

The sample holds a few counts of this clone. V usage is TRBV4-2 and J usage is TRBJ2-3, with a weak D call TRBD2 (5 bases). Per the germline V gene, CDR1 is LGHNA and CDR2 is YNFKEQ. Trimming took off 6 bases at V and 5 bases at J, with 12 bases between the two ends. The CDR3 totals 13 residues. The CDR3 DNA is TGTGCCAGCAGGTCCCCGAGGGAAGATACGCAGTATTTT. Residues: CASRSPREDTQYF.

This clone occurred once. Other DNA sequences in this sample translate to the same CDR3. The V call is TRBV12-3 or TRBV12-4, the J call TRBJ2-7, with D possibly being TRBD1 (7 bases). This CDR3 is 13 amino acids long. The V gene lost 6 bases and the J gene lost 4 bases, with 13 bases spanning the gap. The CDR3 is CASRRTGGYEQYF. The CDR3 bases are TGTGCCAGCAGGCGGACAGGAGGGTACGAGCAGTACTTC.

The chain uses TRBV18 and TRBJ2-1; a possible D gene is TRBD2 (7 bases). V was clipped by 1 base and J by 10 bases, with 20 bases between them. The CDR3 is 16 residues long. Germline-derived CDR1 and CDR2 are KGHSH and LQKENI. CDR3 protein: CASSPQIRGGGSEQFF. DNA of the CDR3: TGTGCCAGCTCACCACAGATCCGGGGAGGGGGATCCGAGCAGTTCTTC.

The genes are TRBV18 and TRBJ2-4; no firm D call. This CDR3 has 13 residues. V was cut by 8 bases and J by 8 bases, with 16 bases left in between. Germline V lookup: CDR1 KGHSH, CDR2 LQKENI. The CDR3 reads CASRAPARDIQYF. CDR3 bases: TGTGCCAGCCGCGCCCCCGCCCGTGACATTCAGTACTTC.

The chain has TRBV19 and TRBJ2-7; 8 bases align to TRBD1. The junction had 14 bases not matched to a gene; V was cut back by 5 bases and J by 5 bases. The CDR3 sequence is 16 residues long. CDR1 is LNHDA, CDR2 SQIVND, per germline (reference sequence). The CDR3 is CASSPYPGTGPNEQYF. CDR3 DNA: TGTGCCAGTAGTCCCTACCCCGGGACAGGTCCCAACGAGCAGTACTTC.

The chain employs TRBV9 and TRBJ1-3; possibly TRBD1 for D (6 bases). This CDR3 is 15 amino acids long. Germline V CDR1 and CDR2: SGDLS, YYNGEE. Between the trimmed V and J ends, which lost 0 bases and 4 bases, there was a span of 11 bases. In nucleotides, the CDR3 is TGTGCCAGCAGCGTAGATCAGGGGACAGGAAACACCATATATTTT. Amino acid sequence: CASSVDQGTGNTIYF.

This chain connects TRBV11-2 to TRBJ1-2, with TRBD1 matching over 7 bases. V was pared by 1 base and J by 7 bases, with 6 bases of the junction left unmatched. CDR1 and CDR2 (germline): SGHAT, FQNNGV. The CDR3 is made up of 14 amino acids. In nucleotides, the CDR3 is TGTGCCAGCAGCTTAGGGGTGACAGGGCCTGGCTACACCTTC. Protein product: CASSLGVTGPGYTF.

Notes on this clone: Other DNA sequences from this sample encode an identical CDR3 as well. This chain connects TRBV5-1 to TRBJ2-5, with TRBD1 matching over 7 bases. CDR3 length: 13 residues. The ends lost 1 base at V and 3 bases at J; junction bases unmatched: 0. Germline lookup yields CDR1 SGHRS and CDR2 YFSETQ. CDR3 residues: CASSLQGEETQYF. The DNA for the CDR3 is TGCGCCAGCAGCTTGCAGGGGGAAGAGACCCAGTACTTC.

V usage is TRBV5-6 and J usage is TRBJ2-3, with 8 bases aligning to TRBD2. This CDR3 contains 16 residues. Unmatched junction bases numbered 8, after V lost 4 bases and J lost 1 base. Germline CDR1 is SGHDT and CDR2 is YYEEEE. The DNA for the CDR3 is TGTGCCAGCAGCCCGCTACGGGGGGGCGGCACAGATACGCAGTATTTT. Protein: CASSPLRGGGTDTQYF.

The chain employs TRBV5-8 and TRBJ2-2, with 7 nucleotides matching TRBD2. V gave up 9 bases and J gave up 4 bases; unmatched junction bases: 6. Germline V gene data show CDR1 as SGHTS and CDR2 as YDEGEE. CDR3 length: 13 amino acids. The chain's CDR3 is CATPTSPTGELFF. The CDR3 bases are TGTGCCACTCCGACTAGCCCCACCGGGGAGCTGTTTTTT.

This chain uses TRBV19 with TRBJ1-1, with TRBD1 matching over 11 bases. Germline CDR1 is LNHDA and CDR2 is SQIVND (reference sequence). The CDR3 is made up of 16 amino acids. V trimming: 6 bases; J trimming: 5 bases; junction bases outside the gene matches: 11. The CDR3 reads CASSLRDRGIGTEAFF. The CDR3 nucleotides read TGTGCCAGTAGCCTTCGGGACAGGGGGATTGGGACTGAAGCTTTCTTT.

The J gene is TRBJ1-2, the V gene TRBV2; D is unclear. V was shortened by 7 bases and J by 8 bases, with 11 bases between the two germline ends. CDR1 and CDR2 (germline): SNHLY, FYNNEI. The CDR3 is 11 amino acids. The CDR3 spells CASTPGRGYTF. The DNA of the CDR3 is TGTGCCAGCACCCCCGGGAGGGGCTACACCTTC.

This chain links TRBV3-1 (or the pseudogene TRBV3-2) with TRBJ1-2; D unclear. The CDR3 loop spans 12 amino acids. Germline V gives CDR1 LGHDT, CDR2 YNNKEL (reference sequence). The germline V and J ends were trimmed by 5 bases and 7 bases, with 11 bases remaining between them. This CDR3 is CASSYVPGGYTF. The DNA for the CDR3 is TGTGCCAGCAGCTATGTCCCCGGTGGCTACACCTTC.

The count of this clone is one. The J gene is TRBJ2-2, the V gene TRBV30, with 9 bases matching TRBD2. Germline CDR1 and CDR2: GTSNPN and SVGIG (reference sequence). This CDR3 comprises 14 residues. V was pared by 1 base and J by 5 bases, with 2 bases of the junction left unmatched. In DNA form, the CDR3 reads TGTGCCTGGAGTGCTCTAGCGGGGACCGGGGAGCTGTTTTTT. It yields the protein CAWSALAGTGELFF.

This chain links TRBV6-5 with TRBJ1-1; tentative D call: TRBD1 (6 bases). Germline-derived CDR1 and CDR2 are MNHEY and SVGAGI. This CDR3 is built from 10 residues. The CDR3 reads CAAGDTEAFF. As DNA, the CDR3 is TGTGCTGCAGGGGACACTGAAGCTTTCTTT.

The DNA of the CDR3 is TGTGCCATCTCCTTGGACAGGGCCAACGTCCTGACTTTC. It codes for CAISLDRANVLTF. V usage is TRBV10-3 and J usage is TRBJ2-6; weak D call: TRBD1 (5 bases). Trimming left V 8 bases short and J 5 bases short, with 10 bases between. Germline V gives CDR1 ENHRY, CDR2 SYGVKD. CDR3 length: 13 amino acids.

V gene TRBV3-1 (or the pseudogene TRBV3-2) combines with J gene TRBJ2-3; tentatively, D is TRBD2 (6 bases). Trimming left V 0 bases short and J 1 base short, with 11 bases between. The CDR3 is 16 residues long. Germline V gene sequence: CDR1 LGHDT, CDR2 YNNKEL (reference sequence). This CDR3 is CASSQDWGGGTDTQYF. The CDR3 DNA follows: TGTGCCAGCAGCCAAGATTGGGGCGGGGGCACAGATACGCAGTATTTT.

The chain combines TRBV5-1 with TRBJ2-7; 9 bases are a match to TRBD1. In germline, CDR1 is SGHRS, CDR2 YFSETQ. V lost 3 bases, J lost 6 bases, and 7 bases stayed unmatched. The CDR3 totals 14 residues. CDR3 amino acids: CASSSQTGQGEQYF. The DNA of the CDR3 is TGCGCCAGCAGCTCCCAAACGGGACAGGGCGAGCAGTACTTC.